Here is one TCR beta chain with its context. Its antigen remains unidentified. The data originate from a study of OX40 agonist ivuxolimab in advanced cancers. On the study more broadly: Partial responses occurred in three patients (one hepatocellular carcinoma, two cutaneous melanoma). Study-wide points: On average, CD8+ T cells had more expanded clones than CD4+.

Patients with a history of autoimmune disease or on systemic immunosuppression were excluded. Drawing of blood for sampling happened at baseline, at cycle 4 day 1, and at cycle 7 day 1. Germline V CDR1 and CDR2: SGHVS, FQNEAQ. The CDR3 length is 15 residues. V was trimmed by 5 bases and J by 0 bases, leaving 12 bases between them. Only in-frame clones appear in the TCRdb table, and some are missing; sequencing was by immunoSEQ multiplex PCR. In the table there are about 45,000 clones, about four fifths of which are singletons. This clonotype was obtained from an adult with an advanced solid tumor such as melanoma, head and neck, liver or kidney cancer. The V and J genes are TRBV7-8 and TRBJ2-3; tentatively, D is TRBD1 (5 bases). Sequences were derived from CD4+ or CD8+ T cells sorted from blood, sampled in a trial of the OX40 agonist ivuxolimab. This CDR3 is CASSPQGFSTDTQYF. CDR3 sequence (DNA): TGTGCCAGCAGCCCTCAGGGCTTTAGCACAGATACGCAGTATTTT.